This note documents a single T cell receptor (beta chain) sequence. Its antigen is not identified. Nested amplification of TCRalpha and TCRbeta cDNA involved two PCRs of approximately 16 and 10 cycles. Following a re-call of the 5' RACE reads, TCRdb has one entry per CDR3 protein and lacks DNA. The table counts tens of thousands of distinct CDR3 sequences; approximately 5.3% lies in the top ten. The sample originates from a study of monozygotic twins with inflammatory bowel disease. Study-wide points: Repertoire similarity matched across concordant and discordant twins, perhaps owing to limited power. The data did not back a single strong IBD-associated clonotype or signal. A distinction between different T cell subtypes was not possible.

The CDR3 is 15 residues long. From germline, CDR1 is DFQATT and CDR2 SNEGSKA (reference sequence). Sequences were obtained from blood. The TCR sequence derives from a human donor with ulcerative colitis or Crohn's disease, or a healthy co-twin of an affected twin (not recorded which). This chain joins TRBV20-1 and TRBJ1-2; TCRdb gives TRBD1 as the D gene, but with no DNA this cannot be confirmed. The chain's CDR3 is CSASTGPEANYGYTF.